These 32 T cell receptor beta chains share one sample of origin, sequenced in a study of blood T cell repertoires in COVID-19. Clones were sequenced by immunoSEQ multiplex PCR, and TCRdb holds only the in-frame ones, with some missing. Of around 230,000 clones in the sample, around 88% were seen once. Sequenced material: peripheral blood. These TCRs come from a woman aged 45-65 years with acute or convalescent COVID-19.

The chain uses TRBV5-1 and TRBJ2-5; 7 nucleotides line up with TRBD1. Germline values: CDR1 SGHRS, CDR2 YFSETQ. The CDR3 length is 16 residues. With V trimmed by 0 bases and J by 2 bases, 7 bases remained unmatched. The CDR3 spells CASSLEKQGRQETQYF. Written as DNA, the CDR3 is TGCGCCAGCAGCTTGGAGAAACAGGGGCGACAAGAGACCCAGTACTTC.

The chain combines TRBV7-2 with TRBJ1-3, with a possible D match to TRBD1 (5 bases). The CDR3 runs to 14 residues. Germline CDR1 is SGHTA and CDR2 is FQGNSA. Deletions cut 6 bases from V and 8 bases from J, with 17 bases between. CDR3 nucleotide sequence: TGTGCCAGCAGATCGGGACTCCAGTGGGACACCATATATTTT. This translates into CASRSGLQWDTIYF. Combining the CDR3 with reference TRBV7-2 and TRBJ1-3 gives the whole variable domain GAGVSQSPSNKVTEKGKDVELRCDPISGHTALYWYRQSLGQGLEFLIYFQGNSAPDKSGLPSDRFSAERTGGSVSTLTIQRTQQEDSAVYLCASRSGLQWDTIYFGEGSWLTVV.

J is TRBJ1-1 and V is TRBV6-1; possibly TRBD1 for D (5 bases). Looked up from germline, CDR1 is MNHNS and CDR2 is SASEGT. The CDR3 is 13 residues long. V was cut by 3 bases and J by 4 bases, with 9 bases left in between. This chain's CDR3 is CASSENGGTEAFF. DNA for the CDR3: TGTGCCAGCAGTGAGAACGGGGGCACTGAAGCTTTCTTT.

The table lists this clone with a count of one. The CDR3 reads CASSLDRGNTEAFF. Here the CDR3 DNA reads TGTGCCAGCAGCTTGGACAGGGGAAACACTGAAGCTTTCTTT. The chain couples TRBV5-5 to TRBJ1-1, with TRBD1 matching over 7 bases. Germline V gene lookup returns CDR1 SGHKS and CDR2 YYEKEE (reference sequence). This CDR3 region has 14 residues. J lost 2 bases, V lost 0 bases, and 1 base had no gene match. The complete variable domain, with remaining parts taken from reference TRBV5-5 and TRBJ1-1, reads DAGVTQSPTHLIKTRGQQVTLRCSPISGHKSVSWYQQVLGQGPQFIFQYYEKEERGRGNFPDRFSARQFPNYSSELNVNALLLGDSALYLCASSLDRGNTEAFFGQGTRLTVV.

This clone was found once. The V call is TRBV6-5, the J call TRBJ1-1, with D tentatively TRBD1 (6 bases). CDR3 size: 15 residues. CDR1 and CDR2 (germline): MNHEY, SVGAGI. The ends were cut back, 7 bases at V and 6 bases at J, with 21 bases in the middle. CDR3 bases: TGTGCCAGCATGGGGCCGCGGCGGGGGGCTGCTGAAGCTTTCTTT. Its translation is CASMGPRRGAAEAFF.

This clone was seen a few times. This chain uses TRBV15 with TRBJ2-3, with TRBD2 matching over 9 bases. The CDR3 loop spans 16 amino acids. Germline loops: CDR1 LNHNV, CDR2 YYDKDF (reference sequence). With 3 bases clipped from V and 0 bases from J, the junction kept 4 bases outside the gene matches. The CDR3 nucleotides are TGTGCCACCAGCAGGCGGGGGGGCGGGAGCACAGATACGCAGTATTTT. Protein product: CATSRRGGGSTDTQYF.

The chain's CDR3 is CASSLGAGGTDTQYF. The CDR3 DNA reads as TGTGCCAGCAGCTTGGGAGCGGGAGGCACAGATACGCAGTATTTT. J is TRBJ2-3 and V is TRBV11-3; 8 bases map to TRBD2. Unmatched junction bases numbered 3, after V lost 3 bases and J lost 1 base. Germline lookup yields CDR1 SGHNT and CDR2 YENEEA. The CDR3 spans 15 residues.

Notes on this clone: Other DNA sequences in the sample encode the same CDR3. This chain joins TRBV6-6 and TRBJ2-7, with D perhaps matching TRBD2 (6 bases). CDR3 length: 15 residues. Germline V CDR1 and CDR2: MNHNY, SVGAGI (reference sequence). V was pared by 6 bases and J by 0 bases, with 15 bases between. The CDR3 DNA follows: TGTGCCAGCAGCCCGGCTCGGGGGTTCTCCTACGAGCAGTACTTC. Translated, it gives CASSPARGFSYEQYF.

This clone was observed once. This rearrangement joins TRBV24-1 to TRBJ2-1, with 16 bases matching TRBD2. The germline V gene encodes CDR1 KGHDR and CDR2 SFDVKD. This CDR3 spans 19 amino acids. J was trimmed by 6 bases and V by 2 bases; bases with no gene match: 9. CDR3 protein: CATSDWEPGLAGGPNEQFF. CDR3 DNA sequence: TGTGCCACCAGTGATTGGGAACCGGGACTAGCGGGAGGGCCCAATGAGCAGTTCTTC.

V gene TRBV25-1 combines with J gene TRBJ2-1, with D tentatively TRBD1 (5 bases). This CDR3 region has 15 residues. V was clipped by 2 bases and J by 6 bases, with 14 bases between them. Germline-derived CDR1 and CDR2 are MGHDK and SYGVNS. CDR3 amino acids: CASSEGNKGSNEQFF. The CDR3 nucleotides are TGTGCCAGCAGTGAAGGGAATAAGGGGTCCAATGAGCAGTTCTTC.

The chain uses TRBV15 and TRBJ2-7; TRBD2 is a possible D gene (5 bases). This CDR3 has 16 amino acids. Trimming removed 0 bases at V and 7 bases at J, with 19 bases between. CDR1 and CDR2 (germline): LNHNV, YYDKDF (reference sequence). This chain's CDR3 is CATSREADLTYGEQYF. CDR3 sequence (DNA): TGTGCCACCAGCAGAGAAGCGGACCTGACCTACGGAGAGCAGTACTTC.

The rearrangement joins TRBV2 to TRBJ2-5; 7 bases line up with TRBD1. Germline V gives CDR1 SNHLY, CDR2 FYNNEI. The CDR3 has 15 amino acids. J gave up 1 base and V 6 bases, and 8 bases lay outside the gene matches. CDR3 nucleotide sequence: TGTGCCAGCAGAAGGTCAGGGGGTCTCCAAGAGACCCAGTACTTC. Its translation is CASRRSGGLQETQYF.

The genes are TRBV4-2 and TRBJ2-5, with 7 bases lining up with TRBD2. The junction had 5 bases not matched to a gene; V was cut back by 10 bases and J by 3 bases. The CDR3 is 12 amino acids. CDR1 is LGHNA and CDR2 is YNFKEQ in the germline V gene. The CDR3, as DNA: TGTGCCAATGGGACTACTAAAGAGACCCAGTACTTC. Its protein is CANGTTKETQYF.

This clone was found once. The chain uses TRBV6-1 and TRBJ2-2, with TRBD1 matching 8 bases. Germline V lookup: CDR1 MNHNS, CDR2 SASEGT. Trimming took 1 base from V and 3 from J; bases not matched to a gene: 7. The CDR3 runs 17 residues. DNA for the CDR3: TGTGCCAGCAGTGAAGGGGGACAGGCTAGGGACACCGGGGAGCTGTTTTTT. Translation: CASSEGGQARDTGELFF.

The rearrangement joins TRBV7-6 to TRBJ2-7; 9 bases are a match to TRBD2. With V trimmed by 5 bases and J by 2 bases, 4 bases remained unmatched. Germline V gene sequence: CDR1 SGHVS, CDR2 FNYEAQ. This CDR3 is built from 14 residues. The CDR3: CASSASGNAYEQYF. CDR3 DNA: TGTGCCAGCAGCGCTAGCGGGAACGCCTACGAGCAGTACTTC.

J is TRBJ2-5 and V is TRBV10-1; D is perhaps TRBD2 (6 bases). V was cut by 6 bases and J by 8 bases, with 19 bases left in between. Germline V lookup: CDR1 WNHNN, CDR2 SYGVQD (reference sequence). The CDR3 loop spans 14 amino acids. DNA of the CDR3: TGCGCCAGCAGCTACGGGGGATCGTCGGGAACCCAGTACTTC. This sequence encodes CASSYGGSSGTQYF.

J is TRBJ2-3 and V is TRBV7-2; tentative D call: TRBD2 (5 bases). Germline-derived CDR1 and CDR2 are SGHTA and FQGNSA. The V end lost 1 base, the J end lost 2 bases, and 16 bases lay between the germline ends. The CDR3 loop spans 17 amino acids. The CDR3 loop reads CASSLVGSGSFTDTQYF. The CDR3 coding sequence is TGTGCCAGCAGCTTAGTAGGGTCGGGAAGTTTCACAGATACGCAGTATTTT.

The chain links TRBV28 to TRBJ2-5; TRBD1 is a possible D gene (6 bases). The V gene's germline CDR1 is MDHEN and CDR2 SYDVKM. Trimming took off 7 bases at V and 4 bases at J, with 19 bases between the two ends. CDR3 size: 15 residues. The CDR3 region is CASTNSQGFIETQYF. The CDR3 bases are TGTGCCAGCACCAACTCCCAGGGGTTCATAGAGACCCAGTACTTC.

The chain uses TRBV5-4 and TRBJ1-1; D perhaps matches TRBD1 (6 bases). V was shortened by 5 bases and J by 6 bases, with 20 bases between the two germline ends. Per germline, CDR1 SGHNT and CDR2 YYREEE (reference sequence). The CDR3 runs to 15 residues. The CDR3: CASSPSGGAGAEAFF. For the CDR3, the DNA is TGTGCCAGCAGTCCAAGCGGGGGGGCAGGGGCTGAAGCTTTCTTT.

The chain has TRBV5-5 and TRBJ2-3, with 7 bases that match TRBD1. The CDR3 totals 13 residues. The V gene's germline CDR1 is SGHKS and CDR2 YYEKEE (reference sequence). Losses at the gene ends were 2 bases for V and 4 bases for J; bases not matched to a gene: 1. CDR3: CASSFQGADTQYF. CDR3 in DNA: TGTGCCAGCAGCTTTCAGGGGGCAGATACGCAGTATTTT. The variable domain in full, with the rest retrieved from reference TRBV5-5 and TRBJ2-3, is DAGVTQSPTHLIKTRGQQVTLRCSPISGHKSVSWYQQVLGQGPQFIFQYYEKEERGRGNFPDRFSARQFPNYSSELNVNALLLGDSALYLCASSFQGADTQYFGPGTRLTVL.

Comments on this clone: Other nucleotide sequences in the sample specify the same CDR3. The chain links TRBV27 to TRBJ2-7; 7 bases align to TRBD1. V lost 0 bases to trimming and J lost 4 bases; unmatched junction nucleotides: 6. Germline V gives CDR1 MNHEY, CDR2 SMNVEV (reference sequence). The CDR3 spans 15 residues. The CDR3 DNA is TGTGCCAGCAGTTTATCGGTAGGGGGCGCGTACGAGCAGTACTTC. It codes for CASSLSVGGAYEQYF.

This chain links TRBV3-1 (or the pseudogene TRBV3-2) with TRBJ1-2; 7 positions agree with TRBD1. The germline V gene encodes CDR1 LGHDT and CDR2 YNNKEL (reference sequence). The CDR3 has 14 amino acids. J was trimmed by 4 bases and V by 8 bases; bases with no gene match: 10. This CDR3 reads CASAVRGISYGYTF. The CDR3 bases are TGTGCCAGCGCCGTCAGGGGGATCTCCTATGGCTACACCTTC.

The rearrangement links TRBV24-1 to TRBJ2-2, with D tentatively TRBD2 (5 bases). The CDR3 runs 13 residues. CDR1 is KGHDR and CDR2 is SFDVKD in the germline V gene. The ends were cut back, 6 bases at V and 3 bases at J, with 7 bases in the middle. CDR3 nucleotides: TGTGCCACCAGTACTAGGGACACCGGGGAGCTGTTTTTT. Translating gives CATSTRDTGELFF.

The chain employs TRBV6-5 and TRBJ2-2; D is unclear. Germline V gene data show CDR1 as MNHEY and CDR2 as SVGAGI. The CDR3 totals 15 residues. V gave up 6 bases and J gave up 3 bases, with 14 bases separating them. The CDR3 DNA reads TGTGCCAGCAGCCCCGGCGGCCCAGACACCGGGGAGCTGTTTTTT. It yields the protein CASSPGGPDTGELFF.

V is TRBV19 and J is TRBJ2-7; TRBD1 aligns across 10 bases. Trimming at V came to 4 bases and at J to 0 bases, leaving 9 bases not matched to a gene. There are 17 residues in the CDR3. CDR1 LNHDA and CDR2 SQIVND come from the germline V gene (reference sequence). The CDR3 protein is CASSTGTGAWSSYEQYF. In DNA, the CDR3 is TGTGCCAGTAGTACCGGGACAGGGGCTTGGAGCTCCTACGAGCAGTACTTC.

The chain combines TRBV5-8 with TRBJ2-7; no clear D gene. Trimming removed 4 bases from V and 6 bases from J, with 11 bases in between. The CDR3 runs 12 residues. In germline, CDR1 is SGHTS, CDR2 YDEGEE. CDR3 DNA sequence: TGTGCCAGCAGCCTAGGCATCACCGAGCAGTACTTC. Its protein product is CASSLGITEQYF.

The rearrangement joins TRBV11-2 to TRBJ2-7; 12 positions match TRBD2. The V and J ends lost 5 bases and 11 bases, in that order; junction bases with no gene match: 19. Germline assignment: CDR1 SGHAT and CDR2 FQNNGV. CDR3 length: 17 amino acids. The CDR3, as DNA: TGTGCCAGCAGCCCCCGGGTTTCTAGCGGGAGGGCCGAGTTTAAGTACTTC. It translates to CASSPRVSSGRAEFKYF.

The V call is TRBV28, the J call TRBJ2-1, with TRBD2 matching over 11 bases. CDR1 and CDR2 from the germline V gene are MDHEN and SYDVKM. The CDR3 spans 14 residues. V lost 5 bases, J lost 10 bases, and 7 bases stayed unmatched. In nucleotides, the CDR3 is TGTGCCAGCAGTCCAAATTTAGCGGGAGGGGAGCAGTTCTTC. Protein sequence: CASSPNLAGGEQFF.

This chain uses TRBV5-1 with TRBJ1-4; tentatively, D is TRBD1 (5 bases). This CDR3 has 16 amino acids. Germline assignment: CDR1 SGHRS and CDR2 YFSETQ. V gave up 0 bases and J gave up 8 bases, with 17 bases separating them. This CDR3 is CASSLGGTMGDEKLFF. The CDR3 coding sequence is TGCGCCAGCAGCTTGGGCGGGACGATGGGGGACGAAAAACTGTTTTTT.

In its sample, this clone was seen a few times. This chain connects TRBV19 to TRBJ2-1; 8 bases are shared with TRBD1. Germline-derived CDR1 and CDR2 are LNHDA and SQIVND (reference sequence). The CDR3 length is 14 residues. The V gene end was trimmed by 7 bases and the J gene end by 1 base; junction bases not matched to a gene: 3. The CDR3 DNA is TGTGCCAGTACCGACAGGGGTTCCTACAATGAGCAGTTCTTC. Encoded protein: CASTDRGSYNEQFF.

The chain recombines TRBV2 with TRBJ1-1, with 9 bases identical to TRBD1. Germline CDR1 is SNHLY and CDR2 is FYNNEI. This CDR3 region has 15 residues. The V and J ends lost 2 bases and 6 bases, in that order; junction bases with no gene match: 7. The CDR3 reads CASSESTGGRAEAFF. CDR3 DNA: TGTGCCAGCAGTGAAAGTACAGGGGGCAGGGCTGAAGCTTTCTTT.

This chain uses TRBV15 with TRBJ1-5; 11 positions agree with TRBD1. Germline lookup yields CDR1 LNHNV and CDR2 YYDKDF (reference sequence). J lost 7 bases, V lost 5 bases, and 7 bases had no gene match. This CDR3 is built from 15 residues. This chain's CDR3 is CATSLGQGARQPQHF. The DNA for the CDR3 is TGTGCCACCAGCCTCGGACAGGGGGCGCGCCAGCCCCAGCATTTT. Supplemented by reference TRBV15 and TRBJ1-5, the full variable domain reads DAMVIQNPRYQVTQFGKPVTLSCSQTLNHNVMYWYQQKSSQAPKLLFHYYDKDFNNEADTPDNFQSRRPNTSFCFLDIRSPGLGDTAMYLCATSLGQGARQPQHFGDGTRLSIL.